This T cell receptor beta chain stems from a study of regulatory T cells in long-lasting Graves disease. Building the TCR beta libraries relied on iRepertoire HTBI primers, and CDR3 regions underwent Arm-PCR. One entry per CDR3 protein results from TCRdb running MiXCR on the multiplex PCR reads. There are 200,000 to 250,000 distinct CDR3 sequences in the sample; 20% to 25% occur only once, and approximately 13% lies in the top ten. Specified time point: newly diagnosed GD, antithyroid drugs for less than 3 months. Extracted RNA from PBMCs served as the source of the TCR library. V gave up 7 bases and J gave up 1 base; unmatched junction bases: 4. The germline gives CDR1 MDHEN, CDR2 SYDVKM. The CDR3 is made up of 14 amino acids. Study-wide results and limits: TCR diversity in persistent Graves' patients was below that of newly diagnosed ones.

On this clonotype: The target antigen is unknown.

This sequence originates from a female donor with Graves disease. This chain connects TRBV28 to TRBJ2-1; 7 bases match TRBD1. This material consisted of peripheral blood mononuclear cells (PBMCs), taken at new diagnosis, from a patient treated with antithyroid drugs. CDR3 region: CASTTGESYNEQFF. DNA of the CDR3: TGTGCCAGCACCACAGGGGAATCCTACAATGAGCAGTTCTTC.